The 32 T cell receptor beta chains presented below share a single source sample, sequenced in a study of shared clonotypes between healthy human individuals (dated by TCRdb to between 2020 and 2021). The library was obtained by the immunoSEQ multiplex PCR assay. TCRdb obtained this table from immuneACCESS and retained in-frame rearrangements with V and J assigned. These tables miss some clones; where compared with another copy, unresolved V genes account for less than half of the shortfall, and the remainder is unexplained. The sample profile shows roughly 1.5 million clones; approximately 98% of them were found once. The top ten clonotypes cover about 0.45% of the sample. Sequencing was performed on naive CD4+ T cells sorted from blood. The sample's cell subset or site label, in plain terms: CD45RA+ positively selected. These receptors were collected from a man aged 30 to 45 in good health.

This clone was seen only once. The V call is TRBV14, the J call TRBJ2-7; D perhaps matches TRBD2 (7 bases). Germline V gives CDR1 SGHDN, CDR2 FVKESK. Trimming stripped 4 bases from V and 3 bases from J, with 16 bases between. The CDR3 is made up of 15 amino acids. The CDR3 DNA sequence: TGTGCCAGCAGCCCTCGGGGGGCGGGACGCTACGAGCAGTACTTC. This gives the protein CASSPRGAGRYEQYF. Full variable domain (missing parts from reference TRBV14 and TRBJ2-7): EAGVTQFPSHSVIEKGQTVTLRCDPISGHDNLYWYRRVMGKEIKFLLHFVKESKQDESGMPNNRFLAERTGGTYSTLKVQPAELEDSGVYFCASSPRGAGRYEQYFGPGTRLTVT.

This chain uses TRBV11-2 with TRBJ2-3; unclear D gene. Germline lookup yields CDR1 SGHAT and CDR2 FQNNGV. This CDR3 spans 14 amino acids. Trimming shortened V by 5 bases and J by 2 bases, and 11 bases separated the two germline ends. CDR3 DNA sequence: TGTGCCAGCAGCGAGAAGTCGGACACAGATACGCAGTATTTT. This encodes CASSEKSDTDTQYF.

This sequence joins TRBV28 and TRBJ2-5; 12 bases match TRBD2. The J segment lost 2 bases and the V segment lost 5 bases, leaving 6 bases of the junction unmatched. The CDR3 consists of 16 residues. The germline V gene encodes CDR1 MDHEN and CDR2 SYDVKM. The DNA of the CDR3 is TGTGCCAGCAGTCCAAGACTAGCGGGAGTACAAGAGACCCAGTACTTC. Translating gives CASSPRLAGVQETQYF.

The genes are TRBV7-8 and TRBJ2-2; possible D gene TRBD2, 6 bases. CDR1 is SGHVS, CDR2 FQNEAQ, per germline. There are 16 residues in the CDR3. The V end lost 1 base, the J end lost 2 bases, and 11 bases lay between the germline ends. CDR3 in amino acids: CASSLVRGENTGELFF. CDR3 coding DNA: TGTGCCAGCAGCTTAGTTCGCGGGGAAAACACCGGGGAGCTGTTTTTT. Filled out from reference TRBV7-8 and TRBJ2-2, the complete variable domain reads GAGVSQSPRYKVAKRGQDVALRCDPISGHVSLFWYQQALGQGPEFLTYFQNEAQLDKSGLPSDRFFAERPEGSVSTLKIQRTQQEDSAVYLCASSLVRGENTGELFFGEGSRLTVL.

In this sample, this clone turned up once. The chain joins TRBV5-1 to TRBJ2-2; 8 bases line up with TRBD2. The CDR3 totals 18 residues. Germline assignment: CDR1 SGHRS and CDR2 YFSETQ. Trimming took 2 bases from V and 7 from J; bases not matched to a gene: 16. The CDR3 DNA follows: TGCGCCAGCAGCTTATGGGGACAACAAGCGGGAGCGATCGGGGAGCTGTTTTTT. Amino acids: CASSLWGQQAGAIGELFF. Looking up the rest from reference TRBV5-1 and TRBJ2-2 gives the full variable domain: KAGVTQTPRYLIKTRGQQVTLSCSPISGHRSVSWYQQTPGQGLQFLFEYFSETQRNKGNFPGRFSGRQFSNSRSEMNVSTLELGDSALYLCASSLWGQQAGAIGELFFGEGSRLTVL.

This chain uses TRBV27 with TRBJ2-1; 13 bases are a match to TRBD2. Germline values: CDR1 MNHEY, CDR2 SMNVEV (reference sequence). Trimming at V came to 5 bases and at J to 10 bases, leaving 8 bases not matched to a gene. This CDR3 has 15 residues. This CDR3 reads CASSVGLAGVYEQFF. The CDR3 bases are TGTGCCAGCAGTGTCGGACTAGCGGGAGTCTACGAGCAGTTCTTC.

This chain links TRBV5-5 with TRBJ2-3, with a tentative D call TRBD1 (5 bases). This CDR3 region has 14 residues. CDR1 and CDR2 (germline): SGHKS, YYEKEE (reference sequence). The CDR3 bases are TGTGCTACCGGAGACACGCCAGGGACAGATACGCAGTATTTT. It is translated as CATGDTPGTDTQYF.

This clone appeared once. This chain connects TRBV29-1 to TRBJ2-3; no clear D gene. CDR3 length equals 13 residues. CDR1 is SQVTM and CDR2 is ANQGSEA in the germline V gene. Trimming left V 6 bases short and J 2 bases short, with 12 bases between. The CDR3 DNA reads as TGCAGCGTCGGCGGTATTTTCACAGATACGCAGTATTTT. The encoded protein is CSVGGIFTDTQYF.

The chain couples TRBV19 to TRBJ2-2; D might be TRBD1 (6 bases). Per the germline V gene, CDR1 is LNHDA and CDR2 is SQIVND (reference sequence). The V end lost 3 bases, the J end lost 0 bases, and 11 bases lay between the germline ends. This CDR3 has 16 amino acids. The CDR3 here is CASSIPTGANTGELFF. The CDR3 DNA reads as TGTGCCAGTAGTATCCCGACAGGAGCGAACACCGGGGAGCTGTTTTTT.

The chain combines TRBV11-2 with TRBJ2-1; D may be TRBD2 (6 bases). This CDR3 spans 13 amino acids. Germline assignment: CDR1 SGHAT and CDR2 FQNNGV. V was trimmed by 1 base and J by 7 bases, leaving 8 bases between them. As DNA, the CDR3 is TGTGCCAGCAGCTTAGTCCTAGCGAATGAGCAGTTCTTC. Amino acids: CASSLVLANEQFF.

This clone was picked up one time. V gene TRBV7-2 combines with J gene TRBJ2-5; possible D gene TRBD2, 6 bases. The CDR3 spans 18 residues. V was pared by 0 bases and J by 1 base, with 18 bases between. CDR1 and CDR2 from the germline V gene are SGHTA and FQGNSA. The chain's CDR3 is CASSLAFLSGDSQETQYF. DNA for the CDR3: TGTGCCAGCAGCTTAGCGTTTTTGTCGGGAGACTCCCAAGAGACCCAGTACTTC.

The genes are TRBV4-1 and TRBJ2-1, with TRBD2 matching over 13 bases. Germline V gene data show CDR1 as MGHRA and CDR2 as YSYEKL. V gave up 0 bases and J gave up 7 bases; unmatched junction bases: 6. The CDR3 spans 17 residues. CDR3 nucleotide sequence: TGCGCCAGCAGCCAAGACATAGGGACTAGCGGGATTAATGAGCAGTTCTTC. Its translation: CASSQDIGTSGINEQFF.

This clone was counted once. CDR3 nucleotide sequence: TGTGCCGTCGGCGAACTAGAGCAGTTCTTC. Translating gives CAVGELEQFF. V and J are TRBV7-9 and TRBJ2-1; D is ambiguous. Germline-derived CDR1 and CDR2 are SEHNR and FQNEAQ (reference sequence). The CDR3 has 10 residues. Deletions cut 11 bases from V and 10 bases from J, with 12 bases between.

The chain joins TRBV5-5 to TRBJ2-7; D remains ambiguous. V was cut by 0 bases and J by 2 bases, with 9 bases left in between. Germline lookup yields CDR1 SGHKS and CDR2 YYEKEE (reference sequence). The CDR3 has 14 residues. The CDR3 reads CASSLEPEAYEQYF. In DNA, the CDR3 is TGTGCCAGCAGCTTGGAACCCGAGGCCTACGAGCAGTACTTC.

This rearrangement joins TRBV5-4 to TRBJ1-5; 11 bases are a match to TRBD1. Germline loops: CDR1 SGHNT, CDR2 YYREEE (reference sequence). This CDR3 spans 16 amino acids. Unmatched junction bases numbered 8, after V lost 4 bases and J lost 5 bases. CDR3 DNA: TGTGCCAGCAGCCAAGGCGGGACAGGGGGTTATCAGCCCCAGCATTTT. Its protein is CASSQGGTGGYQPQHF.

The J gene is TRBJ2-1, the V gene TRBV5-4; possibly TRBD2 for D (6 bases). This CDR3 is 16 amino acids long. Trimming left V 3 bases short and J 3 bases short, with 16 bases between. Per the germline V gene, CDR1 is SGHNT and CDR2 is YYREEE (reference sequence). This CDR3 is CASSSYGSGHYNEQFF. CDR3 DNA sequence: TGTGCCAGCAGCTCGTACGGCAGCGGGCACTACAATGAGCAGTTCTTC.

The rearrangement uses TRBV7-6 and TRBJ1-4, with TRBD1 as a possible D gene (5 bases). CDR1 and CDR2 from the germline V gene are SGHVS and FNYEAQ. V was cut by 6 bases and J by 4 bases, with 15 bases left in between. This CDR3 region has 15 residues. The CDR3: CASRSRDGHNEKLFF. As DNA, the CDR3 is TGTGCCAGCAGGTCGCGGGACGGACATAATGAAAAACTGTTTTTT.

V and J are TRBV5-5 and TRBJ2-7; 7 bases line up with TRBD2. V lost 0 bases and J lost 2; bases outside the gene matches: 8. The CDR3 totals 16 residues. CDR1 SGHKS and CDR2 YYEKEE come from the germline V gene (reference sequence). The CDR3 is CASSLAFSSGAYEQYF. In nucleotides, the CDR3 is TGTGCCAGCAGCTTGGCTTTCTCTAGCGGAGCCTACGAGCAGTACTTC.

The V and J genes are TRBV21-1 and TRBJ2-7; the table's D call, TRBD2, has no DNA check behind it. TRBV21-1 represents a pseudogene. This CDR3 has 15 amino acids. This chain's CDR3 is CASSKRRSSSYEQYF. CDR3 coding DNA: TGTGCCAGCAGCAAGCGTCGGAGTAGCTCCTACGAGCAGTACTTC.

The chain joins TRBV9 to TRBJ1-2, with 10 bases lining up with TRBD1. The CDR3 loop spans 15 amino acids. The germline CDR1 and CDR2 sequences are SGDLS and YYNGEE. V dropped 4 bases and J dropped 2; count of bases not matched to a gene: 5. The CDR3 DNA is TGTGCCAGCAGCACCGGACAGGGGGGGAACTATGGCTACACCTTC. Amino acids: CASSTGQGGNYGYTF. Filled out from reference TRBV9 and TRBJ1-2, the complete variable domain reads DSGVTQTPKHLITATGQRVTLRCSPRSGDLSVYWYQQSLDQGLQFLIQYYNGEERAKGNILERFSAQQFPDLHSELNLSSLELGDSALYFCASSTGQGGNYGYTFGSGTRLTVV.

The rearrangement uses TRBV4-1 and TRBJ2-2, with D tentatively TRBD1 or TRBD2 (6 bases each). V gave up 5 bases and J gave up 0 bases, with 19 bases separating them. Germline V lookup: CDR1 MGHRA, CDR2 YSYEKL. The CDR3 totals 18 residues. The CDR3 loop is CASSIHSGEGANTGELFF. The CDR3 bases are TGCGCCAGCAGCATCCATAGCGGAGAGGGGGCGAACACCGGGGAGCTGTTTTTT.

This chain links TRBV5-1 with TRBJ2-1; D uncertain. V lost 5 bases, J lost 1 base, and 16 bases lay in between. CDR1 is SGHRS and CDR2 is YFSETQ in the germline V gene. The CDR3 consists of 16 residues. CDR3 loop: CASSFIWPSSYNEQFF. CDR3 in DNA: TGCGCCAGCAGTTTTATATGGCCCTCTTCCTACAATGAGCAGTTCTTC.

The J gene is TRBJ1-1, the V gene TRBV30, with D possibly matching TRBD1 (6 bases). Between the trimmed V and J ends, which lost 2 bases and 1 base, there was a span of 14 bases. This CDR3 region has 15 residues. In germline, CDR1 is GTSNPN, CDR2 SVGIG (reference sequence). CDR3 DNA: TGTGCCTGGAGTTTAGGGGGGGCCGGGAACACTGAAGCTTTCTTT. Encoded protein: CAWSLGGAGNTEAFF.

The rearrangement joins TRBV7-8 to TRBJ1-4; 7 nucleotides align to TRBD1. The length of the CDR3 is 15 residues. Trimming cost V 3 bases and J 7 bases; bases outside gene matches: 8. Germline V lookup: CDR1 SGHVS, CDR2 FQNEAQ. Here the CDR3 reads CASSLSGQPREKLFF. CDR3 DNA sequence: TGTGCCAGCAGCTTGTCGGGACAGCCCCGTGAAAAACTGTTTTTT.

The chain employs TRBV28 and TRBJ2-7; TRBD2 might be the D (5 bases). The CDR3 length is 15 residues. CDR1 MDHEN and CDR2 SYDVKM come from the germline V gene. V was shortened by 5 bases and J by 2 bases, with 16 bases between the two germline ends. The chain's CDR3 is CASSGLERRTYEQYF. The CDR3 nucleotides are TGTGCCAGCAGTGGCCTCGAGCGGAGGACCTACGAGCAGTACTTC.

The chain couples TRBV25-1 to TRBJ2-1; no firm D call. Germline V gene lookup returns CDR1 MGHDK and CDR2 SYGVNS. The CDR3 contains 11 residues. V shed 1 base and J shed 10 bases, with 5 bases lying between them. This chain's CDR3 is CASSEFVEQFF. CDR3 sequence (DNA): TGTGCCAGCAGTGAATTCGTAGAGCAGTTCTTC.

The chain carries TRBV19 and TRBJ1-5; tentative D call: TRBD1 (5 bases). Germline V CDR1 and CDR2: LNHDA, SQIVND (reference sequence). V dropped 5 bases and J dropped 5 bases, with 16 bases sitting between them. CDR3 size: 15 residues. This CDR3 reads CASSAAGRGYQPQHF. Here the CDR3 DNA reads TGTGCCAGTAGTGCCGCAGGGAGGGGATATCAGCCCCAGCATTTT.

Turning to this clone: Other DNA sequences within the sample encode an identical CDR3. The chain carries TRBV9 and TRBJ1-3; D unresolved. Germline CDR1 is SGDLS and CDR2 is YYNGEE. The CDR3 is 14 amino acids. Between the trimmed V and J ends, which lost 3 bases and 0 bases, there was a span of 7 bases. The CDR3, as DNA: TGTGCCAGCAGCGCAAGGGACTCTGGAAACACCATATATTTT. This sequence encodes CASSARDSGNTIYF. Full variable domain (rest looked up from reference TRBV9 and TRBJ1-3): DSGVTQTPKHLITATGQRVTLRCSPRSGDLSVYWYQQSLDQGLQFLIQYYNGEERAKGNILERFSAQQFPDLHSELNLSSLELGDSALYFCASSARDSGNTIYFGEGSWLTVV.

The rearrangement links TRBV19 to TRBJ1-4; no reliable D call. Germline V lookup: CDR1 LNHDA, CDR2 SQIVND (reference sequence). The CDR3 covers 13 residues. Deletions cut 6 bases from V and 0 bases from J, with 5 bases between. The CDR3 reads CASRSATNEKLFF. The DNA for the CDR3 is TGTGCCAGTAGGTCTGCAACTAATGAAAAACTGTTTTTT.

The chain combines TRBV2 with TRBJ2-7, with TRBD1 identical over 7 bases. Losses at the gene ends were 10 bases for V and 3 bases for J; bases not matched to a gene: 9. The CDR3 is made up of 13 amino acids. The germline V gene encodes CDR1 SNHLY and CDR2 FYNNEI. Written as DNA, the CDR3 is TGTGCCAACTCCAGGGACAGCATCTACGAGCAGTACTTC. Its protein product is CANSRDSIYEQYF.

About this clone: Within the sample, other DNA sequences also encode this same CDR3. V gene TRBV15 combines with J gene TRBJ2-3; D gene uncertain. In germline, CDR1 is LNHNV, CDR2 YYDKDF (reference sequence). The CDR3 is 13 residues long. Trimming cost V 0 bases and J 2 bases, with 3 bases left between them. CDR3 protein: CATSRDHTDTQYF. Here the CDR3 DNA reads TGTGCCACCAGCAGAGATCACACAGATACGCAGTATTTT.

This chain joins TRBV27 and TRBJ1-5; unclear D gene. Trimming cost V 3 bases and J 7 bases, with 10 bases left between them. The CDR3 is 13 residues long. CDR1 MNHEY and CDR2 SMNVEV come from the germline V gene (reference sequence). The CDR3 reads CASSLRSWQPQHF. The DNA for the CDR3 is TGTGCCAGCAGTTTGAGGTCATGGCAGCCCCAGCATTTT.